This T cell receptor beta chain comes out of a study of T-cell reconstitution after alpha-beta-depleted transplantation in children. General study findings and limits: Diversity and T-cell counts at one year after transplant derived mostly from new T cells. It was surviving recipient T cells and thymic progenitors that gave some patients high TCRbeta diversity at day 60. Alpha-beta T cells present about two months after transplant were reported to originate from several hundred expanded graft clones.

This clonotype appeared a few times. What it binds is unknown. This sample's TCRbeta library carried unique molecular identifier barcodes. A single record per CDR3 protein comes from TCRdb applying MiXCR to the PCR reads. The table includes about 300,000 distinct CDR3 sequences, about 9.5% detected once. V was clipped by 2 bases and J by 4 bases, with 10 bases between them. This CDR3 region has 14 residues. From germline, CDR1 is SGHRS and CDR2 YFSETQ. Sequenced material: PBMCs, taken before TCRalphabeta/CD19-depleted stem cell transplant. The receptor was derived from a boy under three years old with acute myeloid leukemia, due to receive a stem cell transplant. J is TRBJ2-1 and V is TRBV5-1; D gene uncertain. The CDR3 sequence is CASSFTVQYNEQFF. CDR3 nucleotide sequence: TGCGCCAGCAGCTTTACAGTCCAGTACAATGAGCAGTTCTTC.